These T cell receptor beta chains were read from a single sample in a study of blood T cell repertoires in COVID-19. The method was immunoSEQ multiplex PCR; TCRdb's version includes in-frame clones alone and lacks a portion of them. This sample carries 100,000 to 150,000 clones, around 80% of them seen once, and the ten largest clones take roughly 17%. Material: peripheral blood. The receptors stem from a man aged 60 to 75 with active or convalescent COVID-19. Both conserved end residues are part of each CDR3. D genes are given only for firm matches. Where a row states a size, it is once, few, many or the class of an expanded clone; other rows omit it.

d_call: TRBD1
v_call: TRBV11-2
j_call: TRBJ2-7
clone_size: -
cdr3_nt: TGTGCCAGCAGCTCGATTCAGGGGGTGGACGAGCAGTACTTC
cdr3_aa: CASSSIQGVDEQYF

d_call: -
v_call: TRBV9
j_call: TRBJ2-5
clone_size: once
cdr3_nt: TGTGCCAGCAGCGTAAACAGTTGGGAGACCCAGTACTTC
cdr3_aa: CASSVNSWETQYF

d_call: -
v_call: TRBV11-2
j_call: TRBJ2-3
clone_size: -
cdr3_nt: TGTGCCAGCAGTAATTTTGATACGCAGTATTTT
cdr3_aa: CASSNFDTQYF

d_call: -
v_call: TRBV6-2/TRBV6-3
j_call: TRBJ2-4
clone_size: -
cdr3_nt: TGTGCCAGCAGTTACGGCGGGGCATCGACCAAAAACATTCAGTACTTC
cdr3_aa: CASSYGGASTKNIQYF

d_call: -
v_call: TRBV10-3
j_call: TRBJ1-4
clone_size: -
cdr3_nt: TGTGCCATCAGTGAGGGGCCGGGAACAACTAATGAAAAACTGTTTTTT
cdr3_aa: CAISEGPGTTNEKLFF

d_call: -
v_call: TRBV11-2
j_call: TRBJ2-7
clone_size: -
cdr3_nt: TGTGCCAGCAGTTCAGGGTTGTACGAGCAGTACTTC
cdr3_aa: CASSSGLYEQYF

d_call: TRBD2
v_call: TRBV7-6
j_call: TRBJ2-2
clone_size: -
cdr3_nt: TGTGCCAGCAGCCCTAGCGGGAGTGTTACCGGGGAGCTGTTTTTT
cdr3_aa: CASSPSGSVTGELFF

d_call: -
v_call: TRBV6-6
j_call: TRBJ2-2
clone_size: -
cdr3_nt: TGTGCCAGCAGTCCCGGAGCTCCGGGGGACACCGGGGAGCTGTTTTTT
cdr3_aa: CASSPGAPGDTGELFF

d_call: TRBD1
v_call: TRBV15
j_call: TRBJ2-1
clone_size: -
cdr3_nt: TGTGCCACCAGCTCCCGGGACAGGGAAGGGAATGAGCAGTTCTTC
cdr3_aa: CATSSRDREGNEQFF

d_call: TRBD1
v_call: TRBV27
j_call: TRBJ1-2
clone_size: -
cdr3_nt: TGTGCCAGCAGTTACCAGGACAGGGGGCTAGATGGCTACACCTTC
cdr3_aa: CASSYQDRGLDGYTF

d_call: TRBD2
v_call: TRBV5-4
j_call: TRBJ2-3
clone_size: -
cdr3_nt: TGTGCCAGCAGCTTGGCCGGGGGGGGCTCTGGTACGCAGTATTTT
cdr3_aa: CASSLAGGGSGTQYF

d_call: TRBD2
v_call: TRBV7-8
j_call: TRBJ2-7
clone_size: few
cdr3_nt: TGTGCCAGCACCCACTCCCGGACTAGCTCCTACGAGCAGTACTTC
cdr3_aa: CASTHSRTSSYEQYF

d_call: -
v_call: TRBV5-4
j_call: TRBJ2-3
clone_size: -
cdr3_nt: TGTGCCAGCAGCTTGGACAGGGAGGGTCTGAATACGCAGTATTTT
cdr3_aa: CASSLDREGLNTQYF

d_call: TRBD1
v_call: TRBV28
j_call: TRBJ1-2
clone_size: -
cdr3_nt: TGTGCCAGCAGTCAACAGGGGCAGGGGATTGGCTACACCTTC
cdr3_aa: CASSQQGQGIGYTF

d_call: TRBD1
v_call: TRBV11-2
j_call: TRBJ2-4
clone_size: -
cdr3_nt: TGTGCCAGCAGCTTCCAGGGGGACATTCAGTACTTC
cdr3_aa: CASSFQGDIQYF

d_call: -
v_call: TRBV5-1
j_call: TRBJ2-1
clone_size: -
cdr3_nt: TGCGCCAGCAGCTTGGATCCAGCCGGGGGTGAGCAGTTCTTC
cdr3_aa: CASSLDPAGGEQFF

d_call: TRBD1
v_call: TRBV9
j_call: TRBJ2-1
clone_size: -
cdr3_nt: TGTGCCAGCAGCGTATTCGGACAGGGGGCCTATGAGCAGTTCTTC
cdr3_aa: CASSVFGQGAYEQFF

d_call: TRBD1
v_call: TRBV27
j_call: TRBJ1-2
clone_size: -
cdr3_nt: TGTGCCAGCAGTTTTTCGACAGGGGATGGCTACACCTTC
cdr3_aa: CASSFSTGDGYTF

d_call: -
v_call: TRBV6-5
j_call: TRBJ1-1
clone_size: -
cdr3_nt: TGTGCCAGCAGAGTTAGGGGTGTAGGGGAAGCTTTCTTT
cdr3_aa: CASRVRGVGEAFF

d_call: -
v_call: TRBV2
j_call: TRBJ2-1
clone_size: -
cdr3_nt: TGTGCCGGGTGGGGGGATTCAAACAATGAGCAGTTCTTC
cdr3_aa: CAGWGDSNNEQFF

d_call: TRBD1
v_call: TRBV23-1
j_call: TRBJ1-5
clone_size: -
cdr3_nt: TGCGCCAGCATCCCCCGCGGGACAGGGGTTTATCAGCCCCAGCATTTT
cdr3_aa: CASIPRGTGVYQPQHF

d_call: -
v_call: TRBV7-2
j_call: TRBJ2-5
clone_size: -
cdr3_nt: TGTGCCAGCAGCCCTTTACGGGGGAAAGAGACCCAGTACTTC
cdr3_aa: CASSPLRGKETQYF

d_call: -
v_call: TRBV2
j_call: TRBJ1-5
clone_size: -
cdr3_nt: TGTGCCAGCAGTTTGCATCAGCCGGCCCAGGCCCAGCATTTT
cdr3_aa: CASSLHQPAQAQHF

d_call: -
v_call: TRBV11-3
j_call: TRBJ2-1
clone_size: once
cdr3_nt: TGTGCCAGCAGCCCCGCCGGGGGTGTCAATGAGCAGTTCTTC
cdr3_aa: CASSPAGGVNEQFF

d_call: TRBD1
v_call: TRBV10-3
j_call: TRBJ2-7
clone_size: -
cdr3_nt: TGTGCCATCATGGAAGCAGGGGGCTACGAGCAGTACTTC
cdr3_aa: CAIMEAGGYEQYF

d_call: -
v_call: TRBV21-1
j_call: TRBJ1-1
clone_size: -
cdr3_nt: TGTGCCAGCAGCAAAGAAGCACAGGGAACCGAAGCTTTCTTT
cdr3_aa: CASSKEAQGTEAFF

d_call: TRBD2
v_call: TRBV2
j_call: TRBJ2-1
clone_size: few
cdr3_nt: TGTGCCAGCAGTGAATTGGGGACTATGGTCAATGAGCAGTTCTTC
cdr3_aa: CASSELGTMVNEQFF

d_call: -
v_call: TRBV5-8
j_call: TRBJ2-1
clone_size: -
cdr3_nt: TGTGCCAGCAGCTTGGTTTTGTACTACAATGAGCAGTTCTTC
cdr3_aa: CASSLVLYYNEQFF

d_call: TRBD1
v_call: TRBV19
j_call: TRBJ1-2
clone_size: once
cdr3_nt: TGTGCCAGTAGTATCGAGGGGGCAAACTATGGCTACACCTTC
cdr3_aa: CASSIEGANYGYTF

d_call: -
v_call: TRBV7-2
j_call: TRBJ1-3
clone_size: few
cdr3_nt: TGTGCCAGCAGCTCCTTGGGGCGCGGTGGAAACACCATATATTTT
cdr3_aa: CASSSLGRGGNTIYF

d_call: -
v_call: TRBV19
j_call: TRBJ2-5
clone_size: -
cdr3_nt: TGTGCCAGTAGTATGCGCGGCGGCCAAGAGACCCAGTACTTC
cdr3_aa: CASSMRGGQETQYF

d_call: -
v_call: TRBV9
j_call: TRBJ1-2
clone_size: few
cdr3_nt: TGTGCCAGCAGGGGCCAGGATGGCTACACCTTC
cdr3_aa: CASRGQDGYTF

d_call: -
v_call: TRBV18
j_call: TRBJ1-5
clone_size: -
cdr3_nt: TGTGCCAGCTCACCAGGGCCAGTACCTAGCAATCAGCCCCAGCATTTT
cdr3_aa: CASSPGPVPSNQPQHF

d_call: -
v_call: TRBV9
j_call: TRBJ1-1
clone_size: -
cdr3_nt: TGTGCCAGCAGCGTAGGGGCGAACACTGAAGCTTTCTTT
cdr3_aa: CASSVGANTEAFF

d_call: -
v_call: TRBV6-2/TRBV6-3
j_call: TRBJ2-5
clone_size: -
cdr3_nt: TGTGCCAGCAGTCAGGGTGGCGAGACCCAGTACTTC
cdr3_aa: CASSQGGETQYF

d_call: TRBD1
v_call: TRBV6-6
j_call: TRBJ1-1
clone_size: -
cdr3_nt: TGTGCCAGCAGTCCCTCTCGGACAGGGGGCACGCAGGGCACTGAAGCTTTCTTT
cdr3_aa: CASSPSRTGGTQGTEAFF

d_call: TRBD2
v_call: TRBV24-1
j_call: TRBJ2-7
clone_size: -
cdr3_nt: TGTGCCACCAGGACTAGCGGGACCTACGAGCAGTACTTC
cdr3_aa: CATRTSGTYEQYF

d_call: -
v_call: TRBV5-5
j_call: TRBJ1-1
clone_size: -
cdr3_nt: TGTGCCAGCAGCTTGAAAACAGGTGTTGAAGCTTTCTTT
cdr3_aa: CASSLKTGVEAFF

d_call: -
v_call: TRBV6-2/TRBV6-3
j_call: TRBJ1-5
clone_size: -
cdr3_nt: TGTGCCAGCAGTTATGGGGGCGGCAATCAGCCCCAGCATTTT
cdr3_aa: CASSYGGGNQPQHF

d_call: -
v_call: TRBV2
j_call: TRBJ2-7
clone_size: -
cdr3_nt: TGTGCCAGCATTGTGCAGGGAACCGAGCAGTACTTC
cdr3_aa: CASIVQGTEQYF

d_call: -
v_call: TRBV15
j_call: TRBJ1-4
clone_size: -
cdr3_nt: TGTGCCACCAGCATATCACTGACGGGAGAAAAACTGTTTTTT
cdr3_aa: CATSISLTGEKLFF

d_call: -
v_call: TRBV29-1
j_call: TRBJ1-2
clone_size: -
cdr3_nt: TGCAGCGTTGGACGGGAAAACTATGGCTACACCTTC
cdr3_aa: CSVGRENYGYTF

d_call: -
v_call: TRBV6-2/TRBV6-3
j_call: TRBJ2-2
clone_size: -
cdr3_nt: TGTGCCAGCAGCACGGGACACCAGAACACCGGGGAGCTGTTTTTT
cdr3_aa: CASSTGHQNTGELFF

d_call: -
v_call: TRBV19
j_call: TRBJ2-1
clone_size: -
cdr3_nt: TGTGCCAGTAGTATAGATACGGGTGGACTCAATGAGCAGTTCTTC
cdr3_aa: CASSIDTGGLNEQFF

d_call: -
v_call: TRBV6-2/TRBV6-3
j_call: TRBJ2-1
clone_size: -
cdr3_nt: TGTGCCAGCAGTTGGATGAGGAGCAACAATGAGCAGTTCTTC
cdr3_aa: CASSWMRSNNEQFF

d_call: -
v_call: TRBV15
j_call: TRBJ1-1
clone_size: -
cdr3_nt: TGTGCCACCAGCAGAGATGGGGGGGGCACTGAAGCTTTCTTT
cdr3_aa: CATSRDGGGTEAFF

d_call: -
v_call: TRBV7-9
j_call: TRBJ2-2
clone_size: -
cdr3_nt: TGTGCCAGCAGCTTAACGACCGGAGGGACCGGGGAGCTGTTTTTT
cdr3_aa: CASSLTTGGTGELFF

d_call: TRBD2
v_call: TRBV6-5
j_call: TRBJ2-5
clone_size: many
cdr3_nt: TGTGCCAGCAGTAGAGCGGGAGCTACGGGGGAGACCCAGTACTTC
cdr3_aa: CASSRAGATGETQYF

d_call: TRBD1
v_call: TRBV18
j_call: TRBJ2-7
clone_size: once
cdr3_nt: TGTGCCAGCTCACCTGGGACAGGAGTCATTAGCGAGCAGTACTTC
cdr3_aa: CASSPGTGVISEQYF

d_call: TRBD1
v_call: TRBV11-3
j_call: TRBJ2-1
clone_size: -
cdr3_nt: TGTGCCAGCAGAGCTCCCGGGACAGGGTTGTATGAGCAGTTCTTC
cdr3_aa: CASRAPGTGLYEQFF

d_call: -
v_call: TRBV7-3
j_call: TRBJ2-3
clone_size: -
cdr3_nt: TGTGCCAGCAGTCCAACAGGGCACACAGATACGCAGTATTTT
cdr3_aa: CASSPTGHTDTQYF

d_call: -
v_call: TRBV6-5
j_call: TRBJ1-6
clone_size: -
cdr3_nt: TGTGCCAGCAGTAAGACAGAGGCAAATTCACCCCTCCACTTT
cdr3_aa: CASSKTEANSPLHF

d_call: TRBD2
v_call: TRBV5-4
j_call: TRBJ2-1
clone_size: -
cdr3_nt: TGTGCCAGCAGCCCCCTAGCGGGAGACTACAATGAGCAGTTCTTC
cdr3_aa: CASSPLAGDYNEQFF